The source of this TCR beta chain is a study of cytotoxic CD8 clonotypes in ibrutinib-treated CLL. Study at large: Patient counts were 11 relapsed/refractory, over 14 treatment-naive and fewer than 18 IGHV unmutated. The study, taken as a whole, reports: Elevated clonality accompanied ibrutinib response, with a return toward baseline values at progression. Age-matched healthy donor levels were exceeded by baseline clonality, which tracked circulating CD8+ T-cell counts.

Comment on this clone: Its specificity is unknown.

CDR1 is SNHLY, CDR2 FYNNEI, per germline. Trimming removed 4 bases from V and 2 bases from J; junction bases left unmatched: 5. This CDR3 is built from 16 residues. Sequenced by immunoSEQ multiplex PCR; TCRdb stores in-frame clones only, minus some. The sample records approximately 33,000 clones, around 70% being singletons. Sequenced material: PBMCs, taken before ibrutinib treatment. This chain joins TRBV2 and TRBJ2-3, with 11 bases identical to TRBD2. The sequence was collected from a human donor with chronic lymphocytic leukemia. The CDR3 region is CASSVTLAGATDTQYF. CDR3 DNA sequence: TGTGCCAGCAGTGTCACACTAGCGGGGGCCACAGATACGCAGTATTTT.